A selection of T cell receptor beta chains follows, all from one sample in a study of post-analysis software for immune sequencing data. Using its own MiXCR run on the PCR reads, TCRdb lists one record per CDR3 protein. Of about 770,000 distinct CDR3 sequences in the sample, about 45% were seen once. Sequencing was performed on blood. Receptor source: a girl aged 5-17 years with multiple sclerosis. Each CDR3 is given with its conserved first and last residue. Fields, in order: V gene, J gene, clone size, D gene, CDR3 protein, CDR3 DNA. A D gene is named only where the DNA matches it firmly. Size tells how often a clone was seen (once, few, many) or the class of an expanded clone, and some rows leave it out.

v_call: TRBV28; j_call: TRBJ1-2; clone_size: few; d_call: -; cdr3_aa: CASSPPGRPMGLYGYTF; cdr3_nt: TGTGCCAGCAGTCCGCCGGGAAGACCTATGGGCCTCTATGGCTACACCTTC
v_call: TRBV4-3; j_call: TRBJ2-5; clone_size: -; d_call: -; cdr3_aa: CASSQDWDLGQETQYF; cdr3_nt: TGCGCCAGCAGCCAAGATTGGGACCTAGGACAAGAGACCCAGTACTTC
v_call: TRBV29-1; j_call: TRBJ1-2; clone_size: -; d_call: -; cdr3_aa: CSVVSEYGYRYTF; cdr3_nt: TGCAGCGTTGTCTCGGAGTACGGCTATCGCTACACCTTC
v_call: TRBV10-3; j_call: TRBJ2-6; clone_size: -; d_call: -; cdr3_aa: CAISVLGSSGANVLTF; cdr3_nt: TGTGCCATCAGTGTCTTGGGGTCCTCCGGGGCCAACGTCCTGACTTTC
v_call: TRBV12-3/TRBV12-4; j_call: TRBJ2-5; clone_size: -; d_call: -; cdr3_aa: CATGPGPLETQYF; cdr3_nt: TGTGCCACGGGGCCCGGTCCCTTAGAGACCCAGTACTTC
v_call: TRBV7-2; j_call: TRBJ1-1; clone_size: -; d_call: -; cdr3_aa: CASSLVRGVDTEAFF; cdr3_nt: TGTGCCAGCAGCTTAGTACGCGGGGTGGACACTGAAGCTTTCTTT
v_call: TRBV12-3/TRBV12-4; j_call: TRBJ2-1; clone_size: -; d_call: -; cdr3_aa: CASTVEGVRQFF; cdr3_nt: TGTGCCAGCACTGTTGAAGGGGTAAGGCAGTTCTTC
v_call: TRBV6-5; j_call: TRBJ2-1; clone_size: -; d_call: TRBD2; cdr3_aa: CASSYSGTSGLNEQFF; cdr3_nt: TGTGCCAGCAGTTACTCCGGGACTAGCGGCCTGAATGAGCAGTTCTTC
v_call: TRBV20-1; j_call: TRBJ2-4; clone_size: -; d_call: -; cdr3_aa: CSASGVSSAQLAKNIQYF; cdr3_nt: TGCAGTGCTAGTGGAGTGAGTAGCGCTCAATTAGCCAAAAACATTCAGTACTTC
v_call: TRBV11-1; j_call: TRBJ2-5; clone_size: few; d_call: -; cdr3_aa: CASSFVGLKYQETQYF; cdr3_nt: TGTGCCAGCAGCTTTGTGGGACTGAAGTACCAAGAGACCCAGTACTTC
v_call: TRBV7-2; j_call: TRBJ2-1; clone_size: -; d_call: -; cdr3_aa: CASSLRVIYNEQFF; cdr3_nt: TGTGCCAGCAGCTTAAGGGTCATCTACAATGAGCAGTTCTTC
v_call: TRBV7-2; j_call: TRBJ2-3; clone_size: -; d_call: -; cdr3_aa: CASSLVFRFTDTQYF; cdr3_nt: TGTGCCAGCAGCTTAGTTTTCAGATTCACAGATACGCAGTATTTT
v_call: TRBV6-5; j_call: TRBJ2-7; clone_size: -; d_call: -; cdr3_aa: CASSYTARGAFYEQYF; cdr3_nt: TGTGCCAGCAGTTACACCGCACGGGGGGCTTTTTACGAGCAGTACTTC
v_call: TRBV28; j_call: TRBJ2-7; clone_size: few; d_call: -; cdr3_aa: CASSETGLSYEQYF; cdr3_nt: TGTGCCAGCAGTGAGACAGGACTCTCCTACGAGCAGTACTTC
v_call: TRBV11-2; j_call: TRBJ1-4; clone_size: -; d_call: -; cdr3_aa: CASSRADGNEKLFF; cdr3_nt: TGTGCCAGCAGCCGGGCTGACGGTAATGAAAAACTGTTTTTT
v_call: TRBV30; j_call: TRBJ2-7; clone_size: few; d_call: TRBD2; cdr3_aa: CAWSALAGVYEQYF; cdr3_nt: TGTGCCTGGAGTGCACTAGCGGGAGTTTACGAGCAGTACTTC
v_call: TRBV27; j_call: TRBJ2-7; clone_size: -; d_call: -; cdr3_aa: CASAGPSPVEQYF; cdr3_nt: TGTGCCAGCGCCGGCCCTAGTCCCGTCGAGCAGTACTTC
v_call: TRBV5-1; j_call: TRBJ2-3; clone_size: -; d_call: -; cdr3_aa: CASSWGTSTDTQYF; cdr3_nt: TGCGCCAGCAGCTGGGGGACTAGCACAGATACGCAGTATTTT
v_call: TRBV12-3/TRBV12-4; j_call: TRBJ1-2; clone_size: -; d_call: -; cdr3_aa: CASSLPGAPDGYTF; cdr3_nt: TGTGCCAGCAGTTTGCCAGGGGCCCCGGATGGCTACACCTTC
v_call: TRBV20-1; j_call: TRBJ1-2; clone_size: few; d_call: -; cdr3_aa: CSARDAGNYGYTF; cdr3_nt: TGCAGTGCTAGAGATGCAGGGAACTATGGCTACACCTTC
v_call: TRBV7-9; j_call: TRBJ1-4; clone_size: -; d_call: TRBD1; cdr3_aa: CASSRTGKNEKLFF; cdr3_nt: TGTGCCAGCAGTCGGACAGGGAAGAATGAAAAACTGTTTTTT
v_call: TRBV7-8; j_call: TRBJ1-1; clone_size: few; d_call: -; cdr3_aa: CASSPTDSMNTEAFF; cdr3_nt: TGTGCCAGCAGCCCAACGGACAGCATGAACACTGAAGCTTTCTTT
v_call: TRBV20-1; j_call: TRBJ2-1; clone_size: many; d_call: TRBD2; cdr3_aa: CSASSVLAGNNEQFF; cdr3_nt: TGCAGTGCTAGCTCGGTTCTAGCGGGGAACAATGAGCAGTTCTTC
v_call: TRBV20-1; j_call: TRBJ2-7; clone_size: -; d_call: TRBD2; cdr3_aa: CSASTSGSRYEQYF; cdr3_nt: TGCAGTGCGAGTACTAGCGGGAGTCGGTATGAGCAGTACTTC
v_call: TRBV7-9; j_call: TRBJ2-5; clone_size: -; d_call: TRBD2; cdr3_aa: CASSLAGLAETQYF; cdr3_nt: TGTGCCAGCAGCTTAGCGGGACTAGCAGAGACCCAGTACTTC
v_call: TRBV20-1; j_call: TRBJ2-7; clone_size: few; d_call: TRBD2; cdr3_aa: CSATTSGGTYEQYF; cdr3_nt: TGCAGTGCTACAACTAGCGGGGGAACCTACGAGCAGTACTTC
v_call: TRBV20-1; j_call: TRBJ2-7; clone_size: -; d_call: -; cdr3_aa: CSADREVSYEQYF; cdr3_nt: TGCAGTGCCGACAGGGAGGTCTCCTACGAGCAGTACTTC
v_call: TRBV7-3; j_call: TRBJ2-5; clone_size: -; d_call: TRBD2; cdr3_aa: CASSLVAGGPSETQYF; cdr3_nt: TGTGCCAGCAGCTTAGTAGCGGGAGGGCCCTCAGAGACCCAGTACTTC
v_call: TRBV20-1; j_call: TRBJ2-1; clone_size: -; d_call: -; cdr3_aa: CSARVSDGSYNEQFF; cdr3_nt: TGCAGTGCTAGAGTCAGCGATGGCTCCTACAATGAGCAGTTCTTC
v_call: TRBV19; j_call: TRBJ2-7; clone_size: -; d_call: -; cdr3_aa: CASSNREGYEQYF; cdr3_nt: TGTGCCAGTAGTAACAGGGAGGGCTACGAGCAGTACTTC
v_call: TRBV15; j_call: TRBJ1-5; clone_size: -; d_call: -; cdr3_aa: CATSRDRGGGQPQHF; cdr3_nt: TGTGCCACCAGCAGAGATCGGGGAGGTGGTCAGCCCCAGCATTTT
v_call: TRBV7-3; j_call: TRBJ2-1; clone_size: -; d_call: -; cdr3_aa: CASSFSGADEQFF; cdr3_nt: TGTGCCAGCAGCTTTTCAGGGGCCGATGAGCAGTTCTTC
v_call: TRBV27; j_call: TRBJ2-7; clone_size: -; d_call: TRBD2; cdr3_aa: CASGPGLAVYEQYF; cdr3_nt: TGTGCCAGCGGTCCGGGACTAGCGGTCTACGAGCAGTACTTC
v_call: TRBV29-1; j_call: TRBJ1-2; clone_size: few; d_call: TRBD1; cdr3_aa: CSGQTGGYGYTF; cdr3_nt: TGCAGCGGGCAGACAGGGGGCTATGGCTACACCTTC
v_call: TRBV15; j_call: TRBJ2-1; clone_size: -; d_call: TRBD1; cdr3_aa: CATSRVQGANNEQFF; cdr3_nt: TGTGCCACCAGCAGAGTTCAGGGGGCGAACAATGAGCAGTTCTTC
v_call: TRBV20-1; j_call: TRBJ2-7; clone_size: -; d_call: TRBD1; cdr3_aa: CSARDVQGASFYEQYF; cdr3_nt: TGCAGTGCTAGAGACGTTCAGGGGGCCTCTTTCTACGAGCAGTACTTC
v_call: TRBV7-9; j_call: TRBJ2-7; clone_size: few; d_call: -; cdr3_aa: CASSLRKEGSYEQYF; cdr3_nt: TGTGCCAGCAGCCTACGAAAGGAGGGCTCCTACGAGCAGTACTTC
v_call: TRBV12-3/TRBV12-4; j_call: TRBJ2-5; clone_size: -; d_call: TRBD2; cdr3_aa: CASSLGASGRAVNNEQYF; cdr3_nt: TGTGCCAGCAGTTTAGGCGCTAGCGGGAGGGCTGTGAACAATGAGCAGTACTTC
v_call: TRBV5-1; j_call: TRBJ2-7; clone_size: -; d_call: -; cdr3_aa: CASSLATSSYEQYF; cdr3_nt: TGCGCCAGCAGCTTGGCTACTAGCTCCTACGAGCAGTACTTC
v_call: TRBV9; j_call: TRBJ2-7; clone_size: -; d_call: -; cdr3_aa: CASSVGGQGDYEQYF; cdr3_nt: TGTGCCAGCAGCGTGGGGGGGCAGGGAGACTACGAGCAGTACTTC
v_call: TRBV7-7; j_call: TRBJ2-7; clone_size: -; d_call: -; cdr3_aa: CASSLVGSREQYF; cdr3_nt: TGTGCTAGCAGCTTAGTGGGCAGTCGCGAGCAGTACTTC
v_call: TRBV9; j_call: TRBJ1-1; clone_size: -; d_call: -; cdr3_aa: CASSVGPAHQNTEAFF; cdr3_nt: TGTGCCAGCAGCGTAGGACCCGCACACCAGAACACTGAAGCTTTCTTT
v_call: TRBV20-1; j_call: TRBJ2-1; clone_size: -; d_call: TRBD2; cdr3_aa: CSARKRGGSYNEQFF; cdr3_nt: TGCAGTGCCCGTAAGCGGGGAGGCTCCTACAATGAGCAGTTCTTC
v_call: TRBV5-1; j_call: TRBJ2-5; clone_size: -; d_call: -; cdr3_aa: CASSLEAISQETQYF; cdr3_nt: TGCGCCAGCAGCTTGGAGGCCATAAGCCAAGAGACCCAGTACTTC
v_call: TRBV6-5; j_call: TRBJ2-3; clone_size: -; d_call: TRBD2; cdr3_aa: CASSYIAGKPTDTQYF; cdr3_nt: TGTGCCAGCAGTTATATAGCGGGAAAACCCACAGATACGCAGTATTTT
v_call: TRBV9; j_call: TRBJ2-1; clone_size: -; d_call: -; cdr3_aa: CASGGMSNEQFF; cdr3_nt: TGTGCCAGCGGGGGCATGAGCAATGAGCAGTTCTTC